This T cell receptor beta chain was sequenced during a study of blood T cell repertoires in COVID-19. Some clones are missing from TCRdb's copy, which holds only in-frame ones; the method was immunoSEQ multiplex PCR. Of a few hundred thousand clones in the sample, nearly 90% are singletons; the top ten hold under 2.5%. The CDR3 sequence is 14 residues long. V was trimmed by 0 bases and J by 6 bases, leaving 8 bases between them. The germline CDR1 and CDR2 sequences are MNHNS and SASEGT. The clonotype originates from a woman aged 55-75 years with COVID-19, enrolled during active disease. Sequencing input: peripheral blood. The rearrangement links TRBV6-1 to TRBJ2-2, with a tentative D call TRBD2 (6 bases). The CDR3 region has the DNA TGTGCCAGCAGTGAAGCGGGGGGATCCGGGGAGCTGTTTTTT. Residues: CASSEAGGSGELFF.